The rows below give T cell receptor beta chains drawn from one sample of a study of human T cells and chemical hapten exposure. TCRdb used MiXCR to reprocess the RACE reads, holding one entry per CDR3 protein. The sample has about 95,000 distinct CDR3 sequences; roughly an eighth are singletons. The material sequenced was whole blood, taken in connection with sensitization to the hapten diphenylcyclopropenone (DPC). These receptors all stem from a woman aged 40 to 50 with alopecia areata. Some clones in this sample may be carry-over from other donors' samples. Each CDR3 is given with its conserved first and last residue. A D gene is named only where the DNA matches it firmly. Size is stated for part of the rows, as once, few or many counts, or as a class when the clone is expanded.

v_gene	abundance	d_gene	j_gene	CDR3aa	CDR3nt
TRBV29-1	few	-	TRBJ1-2	CSVRIDYGYTF	TGCAGCGTTCGAATTGACTATGGCTACACCTTC
TRBV20-1	few	TRBD2	TRBJ2-5	CSATPTSGRIETQYF	TGCAGTGCTACCCCGACTAGCGGGAGGATTGAGACCCAGTACTTC
TRBV19	many	TRBD1	TRBJ2-2	CASRKTGDTGELFF	TGTGCCAGTAGGAAGACAGGGGACACCGGGGAGCTGTTTTTT
TRBV6-5	many	-	TRBJ2-7	CASSSQLTSYEQYF	TGTGCCAGCAGTTCCCAACTCACCTCCTACGAGCAGTACTTC
TRBV29-1	-	TRBD1	TRBJ1-4	CSVAFGTALNEKLFF	TGCAGCGTTGCCTTTGGGACAGCCCTTAATGAAAAACTGTTTTTT
TRBV4-3	many	TRBD2	TRBJ2-5	CASSLDSGAEETQYF	TGCGCCAGCAGTCTGGATAGCGGGGCTGAAGAGACCCAGTACTTC
TRBV3-1	many	-	TRBJ2-7	CASRDGRYEQYF	TGTGCCAGCAGGGACGGCAGGTACGAGCAGTACTTC
TRBV7-9	many	-	TRBJ2-7	CASSLSQGAYEQYF	TGTGCCAGCAGCTTAAGCCAGGGCGCCTACGAGCAGTACTTC
TRBV6-1	many	TRBD2	TRBJ2-5	CASRPGGLETQYF	TGTGCCAGCAGACCGGGAGGCCTCGAGACCCAGTACTTC
TRBV27	-	TRBD2	TRBJ2-5	CASSALPGTSGGAGETQYF	TGTGCCAGCAGTGCCTTACCTGGGACTAGCGGGGGGGCCGGGGAGACCCAGTACTTC
TRBV7-7	few	-	TRBJ1-2	CASSPIGRPRMLNYGYTF	TGTGCTAGCAGCCCAATTGGGCGGCCGCGCATGTTGAACTATGGCTACACCTTC
TRBV6-2/TRBV6-3	-	TRBD2	TRBJ2-1	CASSYAGGGRYEQFF	TGTGCCAGCAGTTACGCTGGCGGGGGGCGGTATGAGCAGTTCTTC
TRBV27	few	-	TRBJ2-5	CASSSIRGQETQYF	TGTGCCAGCAGTTCCATCAGAGGGCAGGAGACCCAGTACTTC
TRBV20-1	many	TRBD1	TRBJ2-7	CSASNPRDSTYEQYF	TGCAGTGCTAGTAACCCCAGGGACAGTACCTACGAGCAGTACTTC
TRBV27	-	-	TRBJ2-3	CASSFGRDTQYF	TGTGCCAGCAGTTTCGGCAGGGATACGCAGTATTTT
TRBV3-1	few	-	TRBJ2-1	CASSQVFSYNEQFF	TGTGCCAGCAGCCAAGTGTTCTCCTACAATGAGCAGTTCTTC
TRBV24-1	-	-	TRBJ2-1	CATSSGYNEQFF	TGTGCCACCAGCAGCGGGTACAATGAGCAGTTCTTC
TRBV27	-	-	TRBJ2-1	CASSFSVNEQFF	TGTGCCAGCAGTTTTTCCGTAAATGAGCAGTTCTTC
TRBV5-1	few	-	TRBJ2-7	CASSPEPRGSAGEQYF	TGCGCCAGCAGCCCGGAACCCCGGGGGTCTGCTGGGGAGCAGTACTTC
TRBV20-1	many	TRBD2	TRBJ2-1	CSTLGTSGSNEQFF	TGCAGCACCCTCGGGACTAGCGGCAGCAATGAGCAGTTCTTC
TRBV5-1	few	TRBD2	TRBJ2-1	CASSPKLAGGSEQFF	TGCGCCAGCAGCCCCAAGCTAGCGGGAGGTAGTGAGCAGTTCTTC
TRBV4-2	few	TRBD1	TRBJ2-1	CASSHESGGVGNEQFF	TGTGCCAGCAGCCATGAATCAGGGGGCGTAGGTAATGAGCAGTTCTTC
TRBV4-3	many	TRBD2	TRBJ2-1	CASSQVPRSGNTYNEQFF	TGCGCCAGCAGCCAAGTCCCCCGTAGCGGGAATACCTACAATGAGCAGTTCTTC
TRBV6-5	-	-	TRBJ1-1	CASSPGHTEAFF	TGTGCCAGCAGTCCAGGACACACTGAAGCTTTCTTT
TRBV4-1	-	-	TRBJ1-2	CASSQEGRGGRGYTF	TGCGCCAGCAGCCAAGAGGGCAGAGGTGGTCGAGGCTACACCTTC
TRBV3-1	-	TRBD2	TRBJ2-5	CASSQPGLAGQETQYF	TGTGCCAGCAGCCAGCCTGGACTAGCGGGACAAGAGACCCAGTACTTC
TRBV6-1	-	-	TRBJ2-7	CASRTVSYEQYF	TGTGCCAGCAGGACAGTGTCCTACGAGCAGTACTTC
TRBV6-2/TRBV6-3	-	-	TRBJ2-6	CASSWGLGANVLTF	TGTGCCAGCAGCTGGGGGTTAGGGGCCAACGTCCTGACTTTC
TRBV7-2	-	TRBD2	TRBJ2-3	CASSLVSGGSGTDTQYF	TGTGCCAGCAGCTTAGTCAGCGGCGGGAGCGGCACAGATACGCAGTATTTT
TRBV2	many	TRBD2	TRBJ2-5	CASSTSGIGETQYF	TGTGCCAGCAGTACTAGCGGGATAGGAGAGACCCAGTACTTC
TRBV6-5	few	-	TRBJ1-6	CASSYSPVSPLHF	TGTGCCAGCAGTTACTCCCCCGTTTCACCCCTCCACTTT
TRBV7-9	few	TRBD1	TRBJ2-5	CASSWDRGLETQYF	TGTGCCAGCAGCTGGGACAGGGGGTTAGAGACCCAGTACTTC